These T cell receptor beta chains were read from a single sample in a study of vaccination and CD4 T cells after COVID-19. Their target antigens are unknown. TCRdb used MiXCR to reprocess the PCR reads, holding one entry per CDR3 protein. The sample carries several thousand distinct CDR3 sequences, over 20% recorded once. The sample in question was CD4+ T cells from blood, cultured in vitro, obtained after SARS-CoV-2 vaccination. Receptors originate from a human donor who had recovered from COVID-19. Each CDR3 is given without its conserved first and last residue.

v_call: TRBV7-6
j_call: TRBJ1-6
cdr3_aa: ASSLMSGQGGKSYNSPLH

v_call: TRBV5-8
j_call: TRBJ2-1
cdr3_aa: ASSLGLNEQF

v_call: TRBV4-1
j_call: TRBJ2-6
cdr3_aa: ASSPPGANVLT

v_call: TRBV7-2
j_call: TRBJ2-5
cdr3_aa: ASSLIETQY

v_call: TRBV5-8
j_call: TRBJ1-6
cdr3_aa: ASSPLTAGRPLH

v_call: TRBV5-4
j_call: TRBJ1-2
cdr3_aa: ASSFLGWGPNYGYT

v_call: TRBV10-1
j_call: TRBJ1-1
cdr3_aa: ASSVLSNTEAF

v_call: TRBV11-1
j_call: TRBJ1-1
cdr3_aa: ASSGAPAAAF

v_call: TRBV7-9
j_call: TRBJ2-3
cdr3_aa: ASSLRLAGTDTQY

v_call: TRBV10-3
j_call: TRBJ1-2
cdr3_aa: AISESNRDGYT

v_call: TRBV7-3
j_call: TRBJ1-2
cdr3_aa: ASSLTTRADYGYT

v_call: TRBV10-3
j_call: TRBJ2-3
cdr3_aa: AIKNGERGDTQY

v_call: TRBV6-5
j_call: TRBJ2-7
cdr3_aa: ASSYPPEQY

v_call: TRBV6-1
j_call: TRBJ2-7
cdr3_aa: ASSHGGTVFYEQY

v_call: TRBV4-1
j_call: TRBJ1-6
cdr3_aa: ASSQATGGRRSPLH

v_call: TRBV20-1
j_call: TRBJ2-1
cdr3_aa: SARKLAGNEQF

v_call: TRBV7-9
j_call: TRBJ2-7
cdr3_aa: ASSRKTGGVDEQY

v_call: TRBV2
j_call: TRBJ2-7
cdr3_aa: ASSQYRDRVLEQY

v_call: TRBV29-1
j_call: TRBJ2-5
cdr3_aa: SVGPHLRPGETQY

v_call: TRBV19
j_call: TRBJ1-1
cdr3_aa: ASSFRARNTEAF

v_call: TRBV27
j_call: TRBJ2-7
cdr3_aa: ASSFRGQGASGQY

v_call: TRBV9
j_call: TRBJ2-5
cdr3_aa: ASSLTGTSGGGKTQY

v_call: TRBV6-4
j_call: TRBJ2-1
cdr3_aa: ASSDSEGDYNEQF

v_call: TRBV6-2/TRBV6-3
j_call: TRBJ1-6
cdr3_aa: ASSKTGATGKS

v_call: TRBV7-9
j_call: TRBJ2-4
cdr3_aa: ASSPPFRAKNIQY

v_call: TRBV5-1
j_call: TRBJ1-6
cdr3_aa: ASSTGTVISSPLH

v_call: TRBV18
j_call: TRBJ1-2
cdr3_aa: ASSPSRDRDGYT

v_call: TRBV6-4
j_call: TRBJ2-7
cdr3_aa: ASSSDGPLSYEQY

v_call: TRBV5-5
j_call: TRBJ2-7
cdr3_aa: ASSDRFYEQY

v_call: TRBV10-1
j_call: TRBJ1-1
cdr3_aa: ASSGGQGGYTEAF

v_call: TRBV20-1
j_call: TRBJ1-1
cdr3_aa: SARVLGGPEAF

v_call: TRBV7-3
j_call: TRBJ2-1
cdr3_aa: ASSLSGGEDEQF

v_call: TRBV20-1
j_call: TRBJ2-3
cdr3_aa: SASRALPDTQY

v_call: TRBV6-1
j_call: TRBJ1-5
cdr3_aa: ASSEGGTGVPKAQH

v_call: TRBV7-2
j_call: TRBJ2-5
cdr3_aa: ASSLVGGARETQY

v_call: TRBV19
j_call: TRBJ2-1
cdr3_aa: ASSNGGTSKQF

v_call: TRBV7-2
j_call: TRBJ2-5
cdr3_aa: ASGPSVAQETQY

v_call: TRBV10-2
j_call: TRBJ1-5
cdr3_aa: ASSEDWGSHQPQH

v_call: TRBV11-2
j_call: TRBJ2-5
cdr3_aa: ASARQETQY

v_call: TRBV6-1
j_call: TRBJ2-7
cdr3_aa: ANRSTSGTGIYEQY

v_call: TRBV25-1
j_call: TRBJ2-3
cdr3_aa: ASSEWQGFSTDTQY

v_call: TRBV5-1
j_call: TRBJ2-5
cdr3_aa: ASSIGQGGETQY

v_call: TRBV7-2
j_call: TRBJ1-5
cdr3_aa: ASSLGQYQPQH

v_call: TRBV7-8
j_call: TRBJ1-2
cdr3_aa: ASSPRAALEKNYGYT

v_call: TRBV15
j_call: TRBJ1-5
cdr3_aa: ATSRGQLNQPQH

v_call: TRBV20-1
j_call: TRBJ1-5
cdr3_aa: SASDSGSNQPQH

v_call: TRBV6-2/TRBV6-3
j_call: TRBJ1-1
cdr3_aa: ASSYARTASYMNTEAF

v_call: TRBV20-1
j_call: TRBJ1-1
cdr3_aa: SARGAGRLNTEAF

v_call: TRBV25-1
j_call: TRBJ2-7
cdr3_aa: ASSEFAGQGAPVYEQY

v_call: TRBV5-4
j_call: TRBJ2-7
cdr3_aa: ASKNRAYEQY

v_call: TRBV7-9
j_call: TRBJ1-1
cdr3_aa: ASSLASRRAF

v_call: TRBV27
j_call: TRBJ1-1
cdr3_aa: ASRKEVLNTEAF

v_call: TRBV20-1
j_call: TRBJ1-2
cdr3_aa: SAITWTQASYGYT

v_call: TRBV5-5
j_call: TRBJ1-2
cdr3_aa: ASSPQGSGYT

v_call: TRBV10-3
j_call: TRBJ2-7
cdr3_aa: AITASPDTYEQY

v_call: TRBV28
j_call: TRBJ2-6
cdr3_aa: ASSTVAFSGANVLT

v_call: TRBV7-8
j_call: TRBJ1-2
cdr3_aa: ASSSTRTGSYGYT

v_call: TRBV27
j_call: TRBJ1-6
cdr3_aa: ASSRGQGTYNSPLH

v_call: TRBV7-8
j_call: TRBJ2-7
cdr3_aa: ASSLVAGFYEQY